The 23 T cell receptor beta chains listed next were all sequenced from one sample in a study of T cell responses to AZD1222 COVID-19 vaccine. Some clones are missing from TCRdb's copy, which holds only in-frame ones; the method was immunoSEQ multiplex PCR. The table shows about 150,000 clones, with 85% to 95% occurring only once. The starting material was peripheral blood, obtained on day 0 of AZD1222 vaccination. The receptor set was obtained from an adult in good health.

The genes are TRBV6-6 and TRBJ2-2; a possible D gene is TRBD2 (5 bases). The germline V and J ends were trimmed by 3 bases and 5 bases, with 7 bases remaining between them. Germline V gene sequence: CDR1 MNHNY, CDR2 SVGAGI (reference sequence). The CDR3 loop spans 13 amino acids. CDR3 in amino acids: CASSYEGTGELFF. CDR3 coding DNA: TGTGCCAGCAGTTATGAGGGAACCGGGGAGCTGTTTTTT.

The chain joins TRBV27 to TRBJ1-3; possible D gene TRBD1, 6 bases. Germline V CDR1 and CDR2: MNHEY, SMNVEV (reference sequence). The CDR3 consists of 13 residues. Between the trimmed V and J ends, which lost 8 bases and 0 bases, there was a span of 8 bases. CDR3 protein: CASGDISGNTIYF. In DNA, the CDR3 is TGTGCCAGCGGGGACATCTCTGGAAACACCATATATTTT.

J is TRBJ2-3 and V is TRBV27; 8 nucleotides agree with TRBD2. This CDR3 region has 15 residues. Trimming at V came to 4 bases and at J to 1 base, leaving 4 bases not matched to a gene. Germline V gene sequence: CDR1 MNHEY, CDR2 SMNVEV (reference sequence). CDR3 region: CASSSLAGGTDTQYF. DNA of the CDR3: TGTGCCAGCAGTTCGCTAGCGGGCGGCACAGATACGCAGTATTTT.

This clone was counted once. J is TRBJ2-7 and V is TRBV28, with D unresolved. This CDR3 contains 11 residues. Trimming removed 5 bases from V and 3 bases from J, with 5 bases in between. Germline V lookup: CDR1 MDHEN, CDR2 SYDVKM. CDR3: CASSTHYEQYF. CDR3 sequence (DNA): TGTGCCAGCAGTACGCACTACGAGCAGTACTTC. Looking up the rest from reference TRBV28 and TRBJ2-7 gives the full variable domain: DVKVTQSSRYLVKRTGEKVFLECVQDMDHENMFWYRQDPGLGLRLIYFSYDVKMKEKGDIPEGYSVSREKKERFSLILESASTNQTSMYLCASSTHYEQYFGPGTRLTVT.

The chain links TRBV6-5 to TRBJ2-7; 11 bases map to TRBD1. V lost 2 bases and J lost 3; bases outside the gene matches: 6. Looked up from germline, CDR1 is MNHEY and CDR2 is SVGAGI. This CDR3 has 16 residues. The CDR3 sequence: CASSYSRGQGDYEQYF. The CDR3 DNA reads as TGTGCCAGCAGTTACAGTAGGGGACAGGGGGACTACGAGCAGTACTTC.

The chain is built from TRBV5-1 and TRBJ2-1, with 15 nucleotides matching TRBD2. Trimming cost V 4 bases and J 4 bases; bases outside gene matches: 12. The CDR3 totals 19 residues. Germline V gene sequence: CDR1 SGHRS, CDR2 YFSETQ. The CDR3 DNA is TGCGCCAGCAGCACACGGGGACTAGCGGGAGGCCAAATTTACAATGAGCAGTTCTTC. Translation gives CASSTRGLAGGQIYNEQFF. The full variable domain, its missing parts supplied by reference TRBV5-1 and TRBJ2-1, is KAGVTQTPRYLIKTRGQQVTLSCSPISGHRSVSWYQQTPGQGLQFLFEYFSETQRNKGNFPGRFSGRQFSNSRSEMNVSTLELGDSALYLCASSTRGLAGGQIYNEQFFGPGTRLTVL.

The count of this clone is one. V gene TRBV6-1 combines with J gene TRBJ2-5; a possible D gene is TRBD2 (6 bases). V lost 2 bases and J lost 7, with 11 bases in between. This CDR3 comprises 13 residues. Germline V gene sequence: CDR1 MNHNS, CDR2 SASEGT. The CDR3 bases are TGTGCCAGCAGTGAATCTTGGGGAGGGACCCAGTACTTC. It translates to CASSESWGGTQYF.

The rearrangement links TRBV7-3 to TRBJ1-1; the D is unclear. Germline V gene lookup returns CDR1 SGHTA and CDR2 FQGTGA. V lost 2 bases, J lost 1 base, and 8 bases lay in between. This CDR3 has 14 residues. The CDR3 region has the DNA TGTGCCAGCAGCTTAGCCCCGGGGAACACTGAAGCTTTCTTT. Protein sequence: CASSLAPGNTEAFF.

The V call is TRBV5-6, the J call TRBJ1-2; D not certain. Germline-derived CDR1 and CDR2 are SGHDT and YYEEEE. This CDR3 is 16 amino acids long. Deletions cut 2 bases from V and 1 base from J, with 15 bases between. CDR3 loop: CASSFRGEAVNYGYTF. As DNA, the CDR3 is TGTGCCAGCAGCTTCCGAGGTGAGGCCGTTAACTATGGCTACACCTTC.

The V gene is TRBV19, the J gene TRBJ1-1, with D possibly matching TRBD1 (6 bases). The CDR3 runs to 13 residues. Trimming took off 4 bases at V and 6 bases at J, with 12 bases between the two ends. Germline loops: CDR1 LNHDA, CDR2 SQIVND (reference sequence). The CDR3 reads CASSTWDTSEAFF. The DNA of the CDR3 is TGTGCCAGTAGTACCTGGGACACTTCTGAAGCTTTCTTT.

The chain uses TRBV18 and TRBJ2-2, with a weak D call TRBD1 (5 bases). The germline V gene encodes CDR1 KGHSH and CDR2 LQKENI. The CDR3 extends over 15 amino acids. Deletions cut 2 bases from V and 2 bases from J, with 9 bases between. The CDR3 DNA sequence: TGTGCCAGCTCACCAAGGACAAAAAACACCGGGGAGCTGTTTTTT. Residues: CASSPRTKNTGELFF.

The genes are TRBV28 and TRBJ1-2, with unresolved D. Trimming removed 4 bases from V and 4 bases from J, with 10 bases in between. The CDR3 runs to 13 residues. From germline, CDR1 is MDHEN and CDR2 SYDVKM. As DNA, the CDR3 is TGTGCCAGCAGTTCGCGAGCACTCTATGGCTACACCTTC. This gives the protein CASSSRALYGYTF.

This chain connects TRBV30 to TRBJ1-6; TRBD1 is a possible D gene (5 bases). Trimming took off 2 bases at V and 7 bases at J, with 21 bases between the two ends. This CDR3 is 17 amino acids long. The germline V gene has CDR1 GTSNPN and CDR2 SVGIG (reference sequence). DNA for the CDR3: TGTGCCTGGAGTCCCCAGATCGGCGGGGGGAGGAATTCACCCCTCCACTTT. As protein: CAWSPQIGGGRNSPLHF.

This clone was found a few times. The chain employs TRBV5-5 and TRBJ2-7; a possible D gene is TRBD2 (6 bases). Germline V gene sequence: CDR1 SGHKS, CDR2 YYEKEE (reference sequence). The CDR3 covers 14 residues. Trimming pared 2 bases from V and 0 bases from J, leaving 9 bases between. The CDR3 coding sequence is TGTGCCAGCAGCTTCGGGAGAACCTCCTACGAGCAGTACTTC. Translated, it gives CASSFGRTSYEQYF. The variable domain in full, completed from reference TRBV5-5 and TRBJ2-7, reads DAGVTQSPTHLIKTRGQQVTLRCSPISGHKSVSWYQQVLGQGPQFIFQYYEKEERGRGNFPDRFSARQFPNYSSELNVNALLLGDSALYLCASSFGRTSYEQYFGPGTRLTVT.

The chain carries TRBV10-3 and TRBJ2-2, with 8 bases fitting TRBD2. Germline CDR1 is ENHRY and CDR2 is SYGVKD. This CDR3 region has 17 residues. The ends lost 3 bases at V and 3 bases at J; junction bases unmatched: 9. The CDR3 protein is CAISEIAGIGDTGELFF. CDR3 nucleotides: TGTGCCATCAGTGAAATAGCGGGAATAGGGGACACCGGGGAGCTGTTTTTT.

The DNA of the CDR3 is TGTGCCAGCAGATCCAGCGGGCACCCTAAGGATGAGCAGTTCTTC. Amino acid sequence: CASRSSGHPKDEQFF. The V call is TRBV7-8, the J call TRBJ2-1; tentatively, D is TRBD2 (6 bases). The germline V gene has CDR1 SGHVS and CDR2 FQNEAQ. CDR3 size: 15 residues. V lost 6 bases and J lost 8, with 20 bases in between.

The chain combines TRBV7-9 with TRBJ1-5; TRBD1 agrees at 7 bases. The CDR3 spans 16 residues. CDR1 and CDR2 from the germline V gene are SEHNR and FQNEAQ (reference sequence). J gave up 5 bases and V 4 bases, and 11 bases lay outside the gene matches. CDR3 amino acids: CASSSGSTGTDQPQHF. CDR3 nucleotide sequence: TGTGCCAGCAGCTCCGGATCCACCGGGACAGATCAGCCCCAGCATTTT. Full variable domain (missing parts from reference TRBV7-9 and TRBJ1-5): DTGVSQNPRHKITKRGQNVTFRCDPISEHNRLYWYRQTLGQGPEFLTYFQNEAQLEKSRLLSDRFSAERPKGSFSTLEIQRTEQGDSAMYLCASSSGSTGTDQPQHFGDGTRLSIL.

The V gene is TRBV7-9, the J gene TRBJ2-1; a weak D match, TRBD2 (5 bases). This CDR3 is 15 amino acids long. Germline values: CDR1 SEHNR, CDR2 FQNEAQ (reference sequence). The germline V and J ends were trimmed by 1 base and 8 bases, with 15 bases remaining between them. CDR3 in DNA: TGTGCCAGCAGCTTAGACGGGATCGAGTACGATGAGCAGTTCTTC. Protein product: CASSLDGIEYDEQFF.

The chain couples TRBV19 to TRBJ1-1, with a weak D call TRBD1 (6 bases). This CDR3 contains 15 residues. Germline CDR1 reads LNHDA; CDR2 reads SQIVND (reference sequence). V lost 1 base, J lost 1 base, and 10 bases lay in between. The CDR3 spells CASSIGPGANTEAFF. In DNA, the CDR3 is TGTGCCAGTAGTATAGGGCCGGGGGCGAACACTGAAGCTTTCTTT.

This clone was seen a single time. The chain couples TRBV30 to TRBJ2-1; TRBD1 aligns across 7 bases. This CDR3 region has 14 residues. With V trimmed by 4 bases and J by 4 bases, 7 bases remained unmatched. The V gene's germline CDR1 is GTSNPN and CDR2 SVGIG (reference sequence). The CDR3 region is CAWIGGQFYNEQFF. CDR3 nucleotide sequence: TGTGCCTGGATAGGGGGACAGTTTTACAATGAGCAGTTCTTC.

V and J are TRBV7-9 and TRBJ1-4; unclear D gene. This CDR3 is built from 16 residues. Germline CDR1 is SEHNR and CDR2 is FQNEAQ (reference sequence). Trimming removed 3 bases at V and 2 bases at J, with 13 bases between. For the CDR3, the DNA is TGTGCCAGCAGCTTCGAGTCACTATCTACTAATGAAAAACTGTTTTTT. Its protein is CASSFESLSTNEKLFF.

The chain is built from TRBV4-1 and TRBJ1-1, with D hard to call. This CDR3 comprises 14 residues. Germline V CDR1 and CDR2: MGHRA, YSYEKL. The V and J ends lost 1 base and 2 bases respectively, with 8 bases between them. CDR3 nucleotides: TGCGCCAGCAGCCAAGTTACCAGAAACACTGAAGCTTTCTTT. Its translation is CASSQVTRNTEAFF.

This clone was detected only once. The V call is TRBV18, the J call TRBJ2-2; tentative D call: TRBD2 (5 bases). The CDR3 totals 16 residues. CDR1 is KGHSH, CDR2 LQKENI, per germline. The V gene lost 3 bases and the J gene lost 2 bases, with 13 bases spanning the gap. CDR3 sequence: CASSPVGIGNTGELFF. The CDR3 DNA reads TGTGCCAGCTCACCGGTCGGGATCGGAAACACCGGGGAGCTGTTTTTT.